Presented here are 8 T cell receptor beta chains from one specimen sequenced in a study of T cells in women clearing cervical HPV infection. TCRdb keeps only in-frame clones here, not all; method: immunoSEQ multiplex PCR. Here the sample table reports about 37,000 clones. Sample: blood buffy coat. Every receptor here comes from a woman aged 18 to 69 with a cervical HPV16 infection that either progressed to CIN3+ or cleared (not recorded which).

Comments on this clone: The read terminates 3 residues before the CDR3 end, so the remaining end is supplied by the germline J gene. V usage is TRBV5-1 and J usage is TRBJ1-2; the D gene is possibly TRBD1 (6 bases). Per germline, CDR1 SGHRS and CDR2 YFSETQ. Between the trimmed V and J ends, which lost 7 bases and 1 base, there was a span of 14 bases. CDR3 length: 14 amino acids. CDR3 DNA (partial): TGCGCCAGCGGAACAGGGACCGATAACTATGGC. Protein product: CASGTGTDNYG. The CDR3, in full, reads CASGTGTDNYGYTF.

Note on this clone: The CDR3 goes on 3 residues after the read ends, and that part is filled in from the germline J gene. The chain is built from TRBV6-1 and TRBJ2-7; TRBD1 might be the D (6 bases). The CDR3 spans 13 residues. Deletions cut 5 bases from V and 3 bases from J, with 11 bases between. From germline, CDR1 is MNHNS and CDR2 SASEGT. CDR3 DNA (partial): TGTGCCAGCAGTAAAGAACAGGGCTACGAG. Encoded protein: CASSKEQGYE. The entire CDR3 protein is CASSKEQGYEQYF.

In regard to this clone: With the read ending 3 residues before the CDR3 end, the germline J gene is used to fill in that end. This chain links TRBV19 with TRBJ1-2, with D possibly being TRBD1 (5 bases). The CDR3 runs 12 residues. Between the trimmed V and J ends, which lost 8 bases and 2 bases, there was a span of 9 bases. The germline V gene encodes CDR1 LNHDA and CDR2 SQIVND (reference sequence). The CDR3 region is CASSRGNYGYTF. Incomplete CDR3 DNA: TGTGCCAGTTCGAGGGGCAACTATGGC.

With respect to this clone: The read finishes 3 residues shy of the CDR3 end, and the germline J gene is used to complete it. J is TRBJ2-1 and V is TRBV5-1; 10 nucleotides line up with TRBD1. Trimming at V came to 4 bases and at J to 6 bases, leaving 7 bases not matched to a gene. CDR3 length: 15 residues. Per germline, CDR1 SGHRS and CDR2 YFSETQ. CDR3 in amino acids: CASSGGRTGGNEQFF. CDR3 DNA (partial): TGCGCCAGCAGCGGCGGGCGGACAGGGGGCAATGAG.

Concerning this clone: The read comes to an end 3 residues before the CDR3 does, leaving the germline J gene to fill in the end. This rearrangement joins TRBV5-1 to TRBJ1-2, with D unresolved. The CDR3 has 13 residues. CDR1 and CDR2 (germline): SGHRS, YFSETQ. With 0 bases removed from V and 6 bases from J, the gap between germline ends came to 9 bases. The CDR3 loop is CASSLEGPNGYTF. The part of the CDR3 DNA that was read is TGCGCCAGCAGCTTGGAGGGCCCGAATGGC.

The CDR3 bases that were read are TGCGCCAGCAGTACAGGTTACGAG. It specifies CASSTGYE. The CDR3 in its entirety is CASSTGYEQYF. The chain recombines TRBV4-1 with TRBJ2-7; a weak D match, TRBD1 (5 bases). The CDR3 is cut off 3 residues early in the read; its end comes from the germline J gene. Germline V gives CDR1 MGHRA, CDR2 YSYEKL. With 6 bases removed from V and 4 bases from J, the gap between germline ends came to 7 bases. The CDR3 extends over 11 amino acids.

In the case of this clone: The CDR3 goes on 3 residues after the read ends, and that part is filled in from the germline J gene. J is TRBJ1-5 and V is TRBV20-1; TRBD1 is a possible D gene (6 bases). Germline V CDR1 and CDR2: DFQATT, SNEGSKA (reference sequence). Trimming took off 6 bases at V and 5 bases at J, with 11 bases between the two ends. This CDR3 has 12 residues. The CDR3 DNA, read in part, is TGCAGTGCCCCACAGGGCGATCAGCCC. This sequence encodes CSAPQGDQP. The whole CDR3 region reads CSAPQGDQPQHF.

In regard to this clone: With the read ending 3 residues before the CDR3 end, the germline J gene is used to fill in that end. The gene calls are TRBV20-1 and TRBJ2-1, with 8 bases matching TRBD2. From germline, CDR1 is DFQATT and CDR2 SNEGSKA (reference sequence). The V gene end was trimmed by 7 bases and the J gene end by 3 bases; junction bases not matched to a gene: 8. The CDR3 consists of 14 residues. CDR3 bases read: TGCAGTGTCCCGAGGGCGGGGGGCTACAATGAG. Translating gives CSVPRAGGYNE. The entire CDR3 reads CSVPRAGGYNEQFF.